The 14 T cell receptor beta chains below were found in one sample sequenced in a study of T-cell reconstitution after alpha-beta-depleted transplantation in children. Unique molecular identifiers were used in preparing the TCRbeta library. Each CDR3 protein is one row after TCRdb ran MiXCR on the PCR reads. The sample yields more than 40,000 distinct CDR3 sequences, roughly half seen once. The input for sequencing was peripheral blood, taken before TCRalphabeta/CD19-depleted stem cell transplant. The source is a boy younger than two with SCID, due to receive a stem cell transplant.

V is TRBV10-3 and J is TRBJ1-1; D might be TRBD1 (5 bases). This CDR3 has 15 amino acids. The germline CDR1 and CDR2 sequences are ENHRY and SYGVKD. Trimming left V 4 bases short and J 1 base short, with 13 bases between. The CDR3: CAISGRLGQNTEAFF. As DNA, the CDR3 is TGTGCCATCAGTGGCAGGCTAGGACAGAACACTGAAGCTTTCTTT.

The rearrangement joins TRBV12-3 or TRBV12-4 to TRBJ2-1, with 10 bases that match TRBD2. This CDR3 region has 13 residues. J gave up 9 bases and V 3 bases, and 2 bases lay outside the gene matches. The CDR3 is CASSFKRGGEQFF. CDR3 bases: TGTGCCAGCAGTTTTAAGCGGGGGGGTGAGCAGTTCTTC.

This clonotype has a handful of counts. This chain links TRBV7-3 with TRBJ2-1, with TRBD2 identical over 13 bases. With V trimmed by 8 bases and J by 10 bases, 11 bases remained unmatched. Germline CDR1 and CDR2: SGHTA and FQGTGA. The CDR3 has 15 amino acids. In DNA, the CDR3 is TGTGCCAGCTCGACTAGCGGGGGGTTACGGGAGGAGCAGTTCTTC. Translated, it gives CASSTSGGLREEQFF. The whole variable domain, filled in from reference TRBV7-3 and TRBJ2-1, reads GAGVSQTPSNKVTEKGKYVELRCDPISGHTALYWYRQSLGQGPEFLIYFQGTGAADDSGLPNDRFFAVRPEGSVSTLKIQRTERGDSAVYLCASSTSGGLREEQFFGPGTRLTVL.

The V and J genes are TRBV29-1 and TRBJ1-2, with TRBD1 matching over 7 bases. V lost 4 bases to trimming and J lost 2 bases; unmatched junction nucleotides: 7. CDR1 SQVTM and CDR2 ANQGSEA come from the germline V gene. The CDR3 spans 14 residues. The CDR3 DNA follows: TGCAGCGTTGCGGTTGGCAGGGGGAACTATGGCTACACCTTC. This translates into CSVAVGRGNYGYTF.

In the case of this clonotype: Relative to the germline gene, one junction end is altered; a read error may explain this. The chain couples TRBV6-1 to TRBJ2-5, with D perhaps given as TRBD1 or TRBD2 (5 bases each). Germline V gene sequence: CDR1 MNHNS, CDR2 SASEGT. The CDR3 is 14 residues long. This CDR3 reads CASREPRWDGARDF. CDR3 sequence (DNA): TGTGCCAGCCGTGAGCCCCGATGGGACGGGGCCAGGGACTTC.

This chain joins TRBV7-8 and TRBJ2-6; the D gene is possibly TRBD1 (5 bases). The CDR3 extends over 15 amino acids. Germline CDR1 and CDR2: SGHVS and FQNEAQ. V was pared by 3 bases and J by 6 bases, with 12 bases between. The CDR3 sequence: CASSFLSGAANVLTF. CDR3 bases: TGTGCCAGCAGCTTTCTCTCTGGGGCGGCCAACGTCCTGACTTTC.

This chain connects TRBV2 to TRBJ2-1, with D possibly matching TRBD2 (5 bases). This CDR3 contains 14 residues. V lost 4 bases, J lost 7 bases, and 14 bases lay in between. CDR1 SNHLY and CDR2 FYNNEI come from the germline V gene. For the CDR3, the DNA is TGTGCCAGCAGTGCCCCCCGCGGGTTTAATGAGCAGTTCTTC. Translated: CASSAPRGFNEQFF.

About this clonotype: A much larger clone lies a single base off, so this may be a read error. The V and J genes are TRBV21-1 and TRBJ1-2; TRBD1 is taken as the D call from the table, unchecked against the DNA. TRBV21-1 is a known pseudogene. This CDR3 comprises 11 residues. The CDR3 reads CASRHRDGYTF. The CDR3 coding sequence is TGTGCCAGCAGGCACAGGGATGGCTACACCTTC.

The chain's CDR3 is CASSLGGVGNQPQHF. The CDR3 bases are TGTGCCAGCAGCTTAGGGGGAGTAGGCAATCAGCCCCAGCATTTT. The genes are TRBV7-8 and TRBJ1-5, with no clear D. V lost 1 base, J lost 2 bases, and 9 bases lay in between. Germline CDR1 SGHVS, CDR2 FQNEAQ. This CDR3 region has 15 residues. Based on the CDR3 plus reference TRBV7-8 and TRBJ1-5, the full variable domain is GAGVSQSPRYKVAKRGQDVALRCDPISGHVSLFWYQQALGQGPEFLTYFQNEAQLDKSGLPSDRFFAERPEGSVSTLKIQRTQQEDSAVYLCASSLGGVGNQPQHFGDGTRLSIL.

The chain employs TRBV14 and TRBJ2-2; D gene uncertain. Trimming took off 4 bases at V and 1 base at J, with 7 bases between the two ends. There are 14 residues in the CDR3. Germline V gene data show CDR1 as SGHDN and CDR2 as FVKESK. CDR3 sequence reads: CASSPRQNTGELFF. As DNA, the CDR3 is TGTGCCAGCAGCCCCCGACAGAACACCGGGGAGCTGTTTTTT.

V is TRBV15 and J is TRBJ2-5; D might be TRBD1 (6 bases). The CDR3 runs to 15 residues. Between the trimmed V and J ends, which lost 0 bases and 1 base, there was a span of 9 bases. Germline loops: CDR1 LNHNV, CDR2 YYDKDF (reference sequence). This chain's CDR3 is CATSREWDIQETQYF. The CDR3 DNA reads as TGTGCCACCAGCAGAGAGTGGGACATCCAAGAGACCCAGTACTTC.

The chain recombines TRBV7-6 with TRBJ2-1; D unclear. Germline assignment: CDR1 SGHVS and CDR2 FNYEAQ. The V end lost 2 bases, the J end lost 7 bases, and 18 bases lay between the germline ends. The CDR3 loop spans 16 amino acids. CDR3 protein: CASSLSREGLGNEQFF. CDR3 nucleotide sequence: TGTGCCAGCAGCTTAAGTCGCGAAGGGTTGGGTAATGAGCAGTTCTTC.

The chain is built from TRBV28 and TRBJ1-4, with a weak D call TRBD1 (5 bases). CDR3 size: 12 residues. V shed 7 bases and J shed 8 bases, with 11 bases lying between them. Germline loops: CDR1 MDHEN, CDR2 SYDVKM. CDR3 sequence reads: CASTDTGEKLFF. The CDR3 nucleotides read TGTGCCAGCACCGATACAGGAGAAAAACTGTTTTTT. The variable domain in full, completed from reference TRBV28 and TRBJ1-4, reads DVKVTQSSRYLVKRTGEKVFLECVQDMDHENMFWYRQDPGLGLRLIYFSYDVKMKEKGDIPEGYSVSREKKERFSLILESASTNQTSMYLCASTDTGEKLFFGSGTQLSVL.

The sample holds a few counts of this clonotype. One end of the junction does not line up with germline, which may come from a read error. The chain joins TRBV12-3 or TRBV12-4 to TRBJ2-3, with a weak D call TRBD2 (5 bases). CDR3 length: 18 residues. CDR3 nucleotide sequence: TGTACCAGCAGGCCCAACGCGGCGGGTCCGGCCACCCCAGATACGCAGTATTTT. Protein: CTSRPNAAGPATPDTQYF.